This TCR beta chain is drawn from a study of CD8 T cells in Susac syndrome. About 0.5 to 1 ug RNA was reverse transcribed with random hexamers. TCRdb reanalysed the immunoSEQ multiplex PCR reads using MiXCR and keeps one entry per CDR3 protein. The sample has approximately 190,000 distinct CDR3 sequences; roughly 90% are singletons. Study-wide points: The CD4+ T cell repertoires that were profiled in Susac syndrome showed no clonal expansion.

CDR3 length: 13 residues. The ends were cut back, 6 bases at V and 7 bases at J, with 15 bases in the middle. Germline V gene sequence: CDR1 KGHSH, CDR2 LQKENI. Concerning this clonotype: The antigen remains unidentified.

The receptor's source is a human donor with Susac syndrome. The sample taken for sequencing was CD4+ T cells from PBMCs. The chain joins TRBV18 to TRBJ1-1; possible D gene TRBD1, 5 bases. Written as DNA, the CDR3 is TGTGCCAGCTCCTCGACAGAATCGGGTGAAGCTTTCTTT. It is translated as CASSSTESGEAFF.